This TCR beta chain was identified during a study of cytomegalovirus exposure and HLA in healthy donors. This clone was observed a few times. V was cut by 3 bases and J by 2 bases, with 14 bases left in between. Per the germline V gene, CDR1 is SGDLS and CDR2 is YYNGEE. The CDR3 length is 16 residues. A multiplex PCR was run with 60 Vbeta primers and 13 Jbeta primers. The data were produced by immunoSEQ multiplex PCR, yet TCRdb's version contains in-frame clones alone and is incomplete. The table includes about 200,000 clones, over 65% detected once. The sequence was obtained from a boy younger than 10 in good health and CMV-seronegative. Sequencing was done on a sample of PBMCs. The chain joins TRBV9 to TRBJ1-4; TRBD1 is a possible D gene (5 bases). The CDR3 region has the DNA TGTGCCAGCAGCGGGCAGGAGGGGACGACTAATGAAAAACTGTTTTTT. It specifies CASSGQEGTTNEKLFF.